This T cell receptor beta chain was captured in a study of T cell changes during pregnancy in multiple sclerosis. The method was immunoSEQ multiplex PCR; TCRdb's version includes in-frame clones alone and lacks a portion of them. The table shows about 87,000 clones, with 93% occurring only once. V lost 3 bases and J lost 0, with 14 bases in between. The germline V gene has CDR1 MNHNS and CDR2 SASEGT. The CDR3 is 17 amino acids. The specimen comprised peripheral blood, sampled in the third trimester of pregnancy. The chain is built from TRBV6-1 and TRBJ2-2; no reliable D call. The receptor was derived from a female donor in good health, enrolled as a control in a pregnancy study. The CDR3 sequence is CASSELDTFANTGELFF. The CDR3 DNA follows: TGTGCCAGCAGTGAGTTAGATACCTTCGCGAACACCGGGGAGCTGTTTTTT.